The clone carrying this T cell receptor beta chain appeared a few times. Its antigen is still unknown. The V end lost 6 bases, the J end lost 0 bases, and 15 bases lay between the germline ends. The CDR3 length is 16 residues. The germline CDR1 and CDR2 sequences are MNHNS and SASEGT. TCR beta cDNA libraries included unique molecular identifiers. TCRdb re-derived calls from the PCR reads in MiXCR, one entry per CDR3 protein. In the table there are 800,000 to 950,000 distinct CDR3 sequences, roughly 50% of which are singletons. This entry comes from a study of post-analysis software for immune sequencing data. As for the study in general: The cohort encompassed relapsing-remitting, secondary progressive and progressive-relapsing multiple sclerosis disease courses. Study-wide results and limits: Comparison with controls showed significantly lower normalized Chao1 diversity in multiple sclerosis patients. Strong same-batch co-clustering of samples appeared with F measure clustering. TRBV segments more frequent in patients than in controls numbered roughly 5 and included TRBV5-6, TRBV5-1 and TRBV20-1.

This sequence originates from a girl between 10 and 17 years old with multiple sclerosis. Sequencing used blood. V is TRBV6-1 and J is TRBJ2-1; TRBD1 is a possible D gene (6 bases). CDR3 in amino acids: CASRPLRGSSYNEQFF. In DNA, the CDR3 is TGTGCCAGCAGGCCTTTGAGGGGGAGCTCCTACAATGAGCAGTTCTTC.